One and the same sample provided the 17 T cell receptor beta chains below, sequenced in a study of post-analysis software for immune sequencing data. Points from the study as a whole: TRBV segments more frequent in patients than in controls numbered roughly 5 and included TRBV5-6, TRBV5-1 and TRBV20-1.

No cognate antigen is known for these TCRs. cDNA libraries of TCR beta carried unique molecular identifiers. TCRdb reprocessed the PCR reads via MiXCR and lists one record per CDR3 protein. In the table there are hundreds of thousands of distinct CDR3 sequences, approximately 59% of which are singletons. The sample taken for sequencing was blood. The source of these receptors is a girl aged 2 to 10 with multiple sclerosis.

The DNA of the CDR3 is TGTGCCAGCGGGTTAGCGGACTATTACAATGAGCAGTTCTTC. Translation gives CASGLADYYNEQFF. The chain links TRBV28 to TRBJ2-1, with a tentative D call TRBD2 (6 bases). Trimming took off 8 bases at V and 4 bases at J, with 15 bases between the two ends. This CDR3 comprises 14 residues. Germline CDR1 and CDR2: MDHEN and SYDVKM.

The CDR3 sequence is CASSLGTGGNTDTQYF. CDR3 coding DNA: TGTGCCAGCAGCCTGGGGACAGGGGGTAACACAGATACGCAGTATTTT. The rearrangement links TRBV11-1 to TRBJ2-3; 11 bases match TRBD1. CDR1 and CDR2 from the germline V gene are SGHAT and FQDESV (reference sequence). With V trimmed by 5 bases and J by 2 bases, 6 bases remained unmatched. This CDR3 is built from 16 residues.

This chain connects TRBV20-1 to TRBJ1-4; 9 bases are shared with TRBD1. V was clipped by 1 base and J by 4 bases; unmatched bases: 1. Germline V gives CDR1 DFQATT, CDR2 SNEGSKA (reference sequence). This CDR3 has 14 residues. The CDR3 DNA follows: TGCAGTGCTAGAGTGGACAGGGGTAATGAAAAACTGTTTTTT. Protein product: CSARVDRGNEKLFF.

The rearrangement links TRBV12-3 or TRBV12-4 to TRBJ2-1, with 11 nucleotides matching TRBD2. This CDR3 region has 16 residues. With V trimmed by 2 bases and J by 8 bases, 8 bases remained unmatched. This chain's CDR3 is CASSLFGSGREDEQFF. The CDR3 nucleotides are TGTGCCAGCAGTTTATTTGGTAGCGGGAGGGAAGATGAGCAGTTCTTC.

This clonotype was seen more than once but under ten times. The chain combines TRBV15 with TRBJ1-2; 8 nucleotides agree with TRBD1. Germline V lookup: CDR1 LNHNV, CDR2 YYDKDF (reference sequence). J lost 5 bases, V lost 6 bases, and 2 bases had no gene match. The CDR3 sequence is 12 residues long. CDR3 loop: CATRRQGYGYTF. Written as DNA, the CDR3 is TGTGCCACCAGACGACAGGGGTATGGCTACACCTTC.

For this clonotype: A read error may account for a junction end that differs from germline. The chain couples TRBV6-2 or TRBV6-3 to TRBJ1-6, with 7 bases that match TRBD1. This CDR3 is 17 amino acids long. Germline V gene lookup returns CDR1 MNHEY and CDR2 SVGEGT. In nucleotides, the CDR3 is TGTGCCAGCAGTTACTCGAAGTCCAGGGGGAATAATTCACCCCCCCACTTT. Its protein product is CASSYSKSRGNNSPPHF.

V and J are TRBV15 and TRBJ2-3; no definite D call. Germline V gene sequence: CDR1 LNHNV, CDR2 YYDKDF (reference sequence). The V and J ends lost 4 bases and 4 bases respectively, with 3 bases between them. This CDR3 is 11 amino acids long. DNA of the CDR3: TGTGCCACCAGCAAGTCAGATACGCAGTATTTT. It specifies CATSKSDTQYF. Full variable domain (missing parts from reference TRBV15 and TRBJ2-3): DAMVIQNPRYQVTQFGKPVTLSCSQTLNHNVMYWYQQKSSQAPKLLFHYYDKDFNNEADTPDNFQSRRPNTSFCFLDIRSPGLGDTAMYLCATSKSDTQYFGPGTRLTVL.

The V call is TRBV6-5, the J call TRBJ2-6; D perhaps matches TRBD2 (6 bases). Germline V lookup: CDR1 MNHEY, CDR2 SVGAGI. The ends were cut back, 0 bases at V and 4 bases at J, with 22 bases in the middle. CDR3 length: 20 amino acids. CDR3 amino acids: CASSYSELGGPSSGANVLTF. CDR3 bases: TGTGCCAGCAGTTACTCCGAGTTGGGGGGTCCTAGCTCAGGGGCCAACGTCCTGACTTTC.

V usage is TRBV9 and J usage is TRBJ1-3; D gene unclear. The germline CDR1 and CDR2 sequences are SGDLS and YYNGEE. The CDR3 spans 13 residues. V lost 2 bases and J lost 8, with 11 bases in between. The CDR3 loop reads CASSVDQSDTIYF. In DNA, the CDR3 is TGTGCCAGCAGCGTCGACCAGTCGGACACCATATATTTT.

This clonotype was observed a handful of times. This CDR3 reads CASSQRDSAEYGYTF. Here the CDR3 DNA reads TGCGCCAGCAGCCAGAGGGACAGCGCAGAGTATGGCTACACCTTC. The genes are TRBV4-1 and TRBJ1-2; 7 bases fit TRBD1. This CDR3 is built from 15 residues. V trimming: 3 bases; J trimming: 5 bases; junction bases outside the gene matches: 9. Germline V gene data show CDR1 as MGHRA and CDR2 as YSYEKL.

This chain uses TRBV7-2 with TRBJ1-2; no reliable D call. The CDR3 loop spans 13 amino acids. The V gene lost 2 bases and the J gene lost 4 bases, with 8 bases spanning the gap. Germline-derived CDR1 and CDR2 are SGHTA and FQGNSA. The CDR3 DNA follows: TGTGCCAGCAGCTTATGGGAGACCTATGGCTACACCTTC. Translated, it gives CASSLWETYGYTF.

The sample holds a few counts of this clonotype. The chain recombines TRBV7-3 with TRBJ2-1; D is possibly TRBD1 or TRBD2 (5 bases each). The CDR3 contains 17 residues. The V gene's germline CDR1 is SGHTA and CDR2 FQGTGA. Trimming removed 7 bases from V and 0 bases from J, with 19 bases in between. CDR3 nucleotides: TGTGCCAGCACCCATAACCCGCCAGGGAGCTCCTACAATGAGCAGTTCTTC. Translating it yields CASTHNPPGSSYNEQFF.

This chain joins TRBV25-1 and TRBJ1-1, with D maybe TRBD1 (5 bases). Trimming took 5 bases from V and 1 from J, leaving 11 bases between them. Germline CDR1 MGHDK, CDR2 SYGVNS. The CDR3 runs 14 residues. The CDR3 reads CASSPIRENTEAFF. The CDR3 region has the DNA TGTGCCAGCAGTCCGATCAGGGAGAACACTGAAGCTTTCTTT.

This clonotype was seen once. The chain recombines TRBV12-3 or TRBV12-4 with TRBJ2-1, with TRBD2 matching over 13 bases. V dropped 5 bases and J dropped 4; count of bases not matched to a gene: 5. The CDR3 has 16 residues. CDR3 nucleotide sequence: TGTGCCAGCAGTCGGACTAGCGGGAGAATATACAATGAGCAGTTCTTC. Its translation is CASSRTSGRIYNEQFF.

The CDR3 reads CASSFGPSEQYF. CDR3 nucleotides: TGTGCCAGCAGCTTCGGACCCTCAGAGCAGTACTTC. This chain connects TRBV12-3 or TRBV12-4 to TRBJ2-5, with D uncertain. The CDR3 sequence is 12 residues long. V lost 6 bases to trimming and J lost 11 bases, with 16 bases between them.

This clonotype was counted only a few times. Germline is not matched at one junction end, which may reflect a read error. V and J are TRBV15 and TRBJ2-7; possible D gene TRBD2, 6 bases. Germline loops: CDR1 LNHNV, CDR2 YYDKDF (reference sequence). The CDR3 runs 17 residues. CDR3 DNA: TGTACCACCAGCAGAGAAGGATTAGGAGGGTTTCGCTACGAGCAGTACTTC. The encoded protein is CTTSREGLGGFRYEQYF.

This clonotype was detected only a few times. DNA for the CDR3: TGCAGTGCAACGACAGCCGTACATTTTGATACGCAGTATTTT. It translates to CSATTAVHFDTQYF. The chain links TRBV20-1 to TRBJ2-3, with a tentative D call TRBD1 (5 bases). The germline gives CDR1 DFQATT, CDR2 SNEGSKA (reference sequence). V was shortened by 6 bases and J by 6 bases, with 19 bases between the two germline ends. This CDR3 spans 14 amino acids.